The subject of this entry is one T cell receptor beta chain. This clonotype was detected only a few times. It lacks a known antigen. No base-level quality is on record; no much larger clone is a single base apart. This sample is drawn from a study of T-cell memory formation after mild COVID-19 listed by TCRdb under 2021. As for the study more broadly: Most TCR sequence clusters were specific to one of the two donors. T-cell clones expanding and contracting after mild COVID-19 in two donors were tracked by longitudinal TCRalpha and TCRbeta repertoire sequencing. Two young, previously healthy adult volunteers, one female and one male, were included in the cohort.

Ficoll-Paque density gradient centrifugation was used to isolate PBMCs. Results and caveats for the whole study, not just this receptor: Clones contracting from day 15 to 85 had balanced CD4/CD8 phenotypes, while a second wave expanding from day 15 to 37 was biased towards CD4+. The study covered only a couple of mild cases, and larger cohorts including severe cases with pre-infection samples were considered necessary. Contracting CD4+ clones were found mainly in CM and EM memory subsets, while CD8+ clones were enriched in EMRA. Some responding clones were detected in pre-infection memory, which suggested that pre-existing cross-reactive memory T cells had joined the SARS-CoV-2 response. The second-wave clones that peaked on day 37 were not confirmed to be SARS-CoV-2 specific.

As encoded in the germline V gene, CDR1 is SGHAT while CDR2 is FQNNGV. V and J are truncated by 1 base and 7 bases respectively, leaving an intervening sequence of 11 bases. From cysteine to phenylalanine, the CDR3 is 13 amino acids long. This entry keeps only the CDR3 DNA: 39 bases, framed from base 1. Sequenced on an Illumina NovaSeq 6000. cDNA libraries for TCRalpha and TCRbeta were prepared by 5'RACE using constant-segment primers, with sample barcodes and unique molecular identifiers added. Trizol reagent was used to extract RNA from every sample. The libraries were amplified in two PCR steps, and the second step added a second sample barcode and Illumina TruSeq adapters. Sequencing of libraries was performed on an Illumina NovaSeq with 2 x 150 bp paired-end reads. The original pipeline was this. Reads were demultiplexed and collapsed into UMI-guided consensus sequences with migec v1.2.7. Using mixcr v2.1.11, the UMI consensuses were aligned to TRA and TRB V and J templates and assembled into clonotypes. A clonotype was counted as expanded or contracted only when both edgeR and NoisET called the clonotype significant, with the noise models trained on biological replicates. For edgeR calls, the cutoffs were a false discovery rate-adjusted p below 0.01 and a log2 fold-change threshold of 1. PCA with hierarchical clustering of max-normalized trajectories of the 1000 most abundant clonotypes was used as exploratory dynamics analysis. The CD4 or CD8 phenotype of responding clones was assigned using the separately sequenced CD4+ and CD8+ repertoires. The public reads were reprocessed in TCRdb via fastp at Q25 and MiXCR, keeping in-frame beta chains. CDR3 protein duplicates are merged, each entry listing the most common genes and DNA. Here the V and J calls rest on TCRdb's processing, not on the authors' analysis. The sample profile shows hundreds of thousands of distinct CDR3 sequences; roughly a fifth of them were found once. The ten largest clones represent 7.5% to 9.5% of the sample.

The sequence was collected from an adult woman who had mild COVID-19 (a few samples of this study predate the infection). The sample titles of this study are shuffled in the database, so cell type and time point are left out; the donor was told from shared clones. The specimen was PBMCs or a T cell subset sorted from them (not recorded which). The V gene is TRBV11-2 and the J gene is TRBJ2-7; TRBD2 is a weak D gene call, 5 bases matching. The bases read TGTGCCAGCAGCTTAGGAGGGCTGAGGGAGCAGTACTTC. This encodes CASSLGGLREQYF.